This TCR beta chain was found in a study of blood T cell repertoires in COVID-19. In germline, CDR1 is SGHNT, CDR2 YYREEE (reference sequence). The CDR3 has 13 residues. Deletions cut 4 bases from V and 4 bases from J, with 11 bases between. A single count supports this clone. Only in-frame clones appear in the TCRdb table, and some are missing; sequencing was by immunoSEQ multiplex PCR. The table has 260,000 or so clones, 87% seen once. The origin of this receptor is a woman aged 30 to 39 with acute COVID-19. V is TRBV5-4 and J is TRBJ2-5, with D perhaps TRBD2 (5 bases). The source material was PBMCs or T cells enriched from blood (not recorded which). CDR3 amino acids: CASSPERAETQYF. The CDR3 nucleotides read TGTGCCAGCAGCCCCGAGAGGGCAGAGACCCAGTACTTC.